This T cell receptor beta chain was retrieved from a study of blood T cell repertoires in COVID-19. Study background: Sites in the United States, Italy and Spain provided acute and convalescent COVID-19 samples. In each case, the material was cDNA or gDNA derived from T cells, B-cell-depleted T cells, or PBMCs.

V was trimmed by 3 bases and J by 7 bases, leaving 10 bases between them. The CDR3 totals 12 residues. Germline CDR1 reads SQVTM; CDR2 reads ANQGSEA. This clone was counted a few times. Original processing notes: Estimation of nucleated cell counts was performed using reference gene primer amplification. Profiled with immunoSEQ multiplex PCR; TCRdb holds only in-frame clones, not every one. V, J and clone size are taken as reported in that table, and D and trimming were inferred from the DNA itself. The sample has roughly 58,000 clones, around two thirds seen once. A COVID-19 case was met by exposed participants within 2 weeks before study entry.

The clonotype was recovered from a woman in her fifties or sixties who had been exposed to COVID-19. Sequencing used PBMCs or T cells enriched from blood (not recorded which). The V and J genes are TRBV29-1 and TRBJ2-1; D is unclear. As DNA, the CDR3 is TGCAGCGTTGATGACATCCCGAATGAGCAGTTCTTC. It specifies CSVDDIPNEQFF.